One sample yielded the 14 T cell receptor beta chains listed below, sequenced in a study of OX40 agonist ivuxolimab in advanced cancers. Generated by immunoSEQ multiplex PCR, the TCRdb table keeps only in-frame clones and is missing some. Among 45,000 to 60,000 clones listed, around 90% were seen once. The sequenced sample was CD4+ or CD8+ T cells sorted from blood, obtained in a trial of the OX40 agonist ivuxolimab. Receptors were obtained from an adult with an advanced solid tumor such as melanoma, head and neck, liver or kidney cancer.

This rearrangement joins TRBV10-3 to TRBJ2-7, with 8 bases fitting TRBD2. Trimming at V came to 6 bases and at J to 5 bases, leaving 12 bases not matched to a gene. Germline V gene data show CDR1 as ENHRY and CDR2 as SYGVKD. The CDR3 is 15 residues long. This CDR3 reads CAISAELAVLDEQYF. CDR3 DNA sequence: TGTGCCATCAGCGCTGAACTAGCGGTCTTAGACGAGCAGTACTTC.

The rearrangement joins TRBV7-9 to TRBJ1-2; 10 bases fit TRBD1. CDR1 is SEHNR, CDR2 FQNEAQ, per germline (reference sequence). J was trimmed by 6 bases and V by 5 bases; bases with no gene match: 15. This CDR3 is 17 amino acids long. The DNA for the CDR3 is TGTGCCAGCAGCGCAACTCTTGACGTTGGACAGGGGGATGGCTACACCTTC. Its translation is CASSATLDVGQGDGYTF.

V gene TRBV6-6 combines with J gene TRBJ2-5; 9 bases are shared with TRBD2. Germline CDR1 is MNHNY and CDR2 is SVGAGI (reference sequence). The V segment lost 5 bases and the J segment 3 bases; nucleotides outside the gene matches: 4. The CDR3 length is 14 residues. The chain's CDR3 is CASSHAGGKETQYF. In DNA form, the CDR3 reads TGTGCCAGCAGTCACGCGGGGGGGAAAGAGACCCAGTACTTC.

The J gene is TRBJ1-3, the V gene TRBV28; no clear D. This CDR3 region has 13 residues. The V end lost 7 bases, the J end lost 0 bases, and 7 bases lay between the germline ends. CDR1 and CDR2 (germline): MDHEN, SYDVKM. As DNA, the CDR3 is TGTGCCAGCAAAGACATCTCTGGAAACACCATATATTTT. It translates to CASKDISGNTIYF.

This chain connects TRBV4-3 to TRBJ1-5, with D uncertain. V gave up 4 bases and J gave up 5 bases, with 15 bases separating them. Germline V gene data show CDR1 as LGHNA and CDR2 as YSLEER. The CDR3 runs to 15 residues. The CDR3 nucleotides are TGCGCCAGCAGCCCTTACGTAGGGAAATATCAGCCCCAGCATTTT. As protein: CASSPYVGKYQPQHF.

The chain is built from TRBV7-9 and TRBJ2-5; tentatively, D is TRBD1 (6 bases). The J call is doubtful: the DNA matches TRBJ2-7 better. The germline CDR1 and CDR2 sequences are SEHNR and FQNEAQ (reference sequence). The CDR3 is made up of 18 amino acids. The CDR3 spells CASSQSGIDRINSYEQYF. The CDR3 DNA reads TGTGCCAGCAGCCAAAGTGGAATTGACAGGATCAACTCCTACGAGCAGTACTTC.

This sequence joins TRBV28 and TRBJ2-3; 7 bases map to TRBD1. CDR1 MDHEN and CDR2 SYDVKM come from the germline V gene. After removal of 2 bases from V and 2 bases from J, the junction contained 19 bases not matched to a gene. This CDR3 has 20 amino acids. The CDR3 bases are TGTGCCAGCAGTTTAATTCAACCGGGACAGATCCTACTCTCCACAGATACGCAGTATTTT. This sequence encodes CASSLIQPGQILLSTDTQYF.

The chain joins TRBV5-6 to TRBJ1-5, with a tentative D call TRBD1 (5 bases). Trimming stripped 4 bases from V and 3 bases from J, with 17 bases between. The germline CDR1 and CDR2 sequences are SGHDT and YYEEEE. The CDR3 runs to 16 residues. The CDR3 sequence: CASSTKWGGSNQPQHF. As DNA, the CDR3 is TGTGCCAGCAGCACGAAGTGGGGGGGTTCCAATCAGCCCCAGCATTTT. Complete variable domain (other parts from reference TRBV5-6 and TRBJ1-5): DAGVTQSPTHLIKTRGQQVTLRCSPKSGHDTVSWYQQALGQGPQFIFQYYEEEERQRGNFPDRFSGHQFPNYSSELNVNALLLGDSALYLCASSTKWGGSNQPQHFGDGTRLSIL.

The chain couples TRBV7-6 to TRBJ2-7, with D possibly matching TRBD2 (5 bases). Looked up from germline, CDR1 is SGHVS and CDR2 is FNYEAQ. The CDR3 consists of 14 residues. V shed 3 bases and J shed 2 bases, with 11 bases lying between them. DNA of the CDR3: TGTGCCAGCAGCTTGGGGAGTTCAGCCTACGAGCAGTACTTC. It is translated as CASSLGSSAYEQYF.

This chain uses TRBV25-1 with TRBJ2-3; possibly TRBD1 or TRBD2 for D (5 bases each). V lost 0 bases to trimming and J lost 2 bases, with 18 bases between them. Germline CDR1 and CDR2: MGHDK and SYGVNS. There are 18 residues in the CDR3. The CDR3 DNA sequence: TGTGCCAGCAGTGAATATTACCCCGAGGGGTGGGACACAGATACGCAGTATTTT. Protein sequence: CASSEYYPEGWDTDTQYF.

This clone was recorded once. This rearrangement joins TRBV7-6 to TRBJ1-2; D unclear. Trimming pared 1 base from V and 0 bases from J, leaving 6 bases between. CDR1 and CDR2 (germline): SGHVS, FNYEAQ. CDR3 length: 14 amino acids. For the CDR3, the DNA is TGTGCCAGCAGCTTAGGGGGTTCTAACTATGGCTACACCTTC. Protein product: CASSLGGSNYGYTF.

The chain employs TRBV18 and TRBJ1-1; D remains unclear. CDR3 size: 12 residues. The germline CDR1 and CDR2 sequences are KGHSH and LQKENI. The V gene lost 4 bases and the J gene lost 0 bases, with 3 bases spanning the gap. CDR3 in amino acids: CASSHMNTEAFF. In nucleotides, the CDR3 is TGTGCCAGCTCACACATGAACACTGAAGCTTTCTTT.

The CDR3: CSVESGGTYNEQFF. The CDR3 coding sequence is TGCAGCGTTGAGTCGGGAGGGACCTACAATGAGCAGTTCTTC. The chain couples TRBV29-1 to TRBJ2-1, with 8 nucleotides matching TRBD2. Germline V CDR1 and CDR2: SQVTM, ANQGSEA. Trimming at V came to 3 bases and at J to 2 bases, leaving 3 bases not matched to a gene. The CDR3 has 14 amino acids.

CDR3 loop: CASSLGQGGNQPQHF. The DNA of the CDR3 is TGTGCCAGCAGTCTCGGACAGGGGGGAAATCAGCCCCAGCATTTT. The chain links TRBV6-5 to TRBJ1-5, with 10 bases matching TRBD1. CDR3 length: 15 amino acids. The junction had 5 bases not matched to a gene; V was cut back by 5 bases and J by 4 bases. Germline-derived CDR1 and CDR2 are MNHEY and SVGAGI.